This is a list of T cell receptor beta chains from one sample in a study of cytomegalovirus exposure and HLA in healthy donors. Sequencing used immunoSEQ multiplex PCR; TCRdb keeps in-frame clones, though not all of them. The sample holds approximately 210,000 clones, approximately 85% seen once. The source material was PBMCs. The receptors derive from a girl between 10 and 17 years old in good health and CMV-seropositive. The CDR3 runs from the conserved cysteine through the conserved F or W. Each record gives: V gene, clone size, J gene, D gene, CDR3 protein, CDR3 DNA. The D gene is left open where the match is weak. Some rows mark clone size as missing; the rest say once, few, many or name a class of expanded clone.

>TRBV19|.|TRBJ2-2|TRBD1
CASSRGQGANTGELFF
TGTGCCAGTAGTAGGGGACAGGGGGCTAACACCGGGGAGCTGTTTTTT
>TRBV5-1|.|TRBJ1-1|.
CASSLERGFPVQAEAFF
TGCGCCAGCAGCTTGGAAAGGGGCTTCCCGGTGCAGGCTGAAGCTTTCTTT
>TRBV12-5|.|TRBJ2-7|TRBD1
CASGLVLPGQGPGEQYF
TGTGCTAGTGGTTTGGTTCTCCCGGGACAGGGTCCTGGTGAGCAGTACTTC
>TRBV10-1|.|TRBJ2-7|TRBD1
CASEGTARSYEQYF
TGCGCCAGCGAAGGGACAGCCCGCTCCTACGAGCAGTACTTC
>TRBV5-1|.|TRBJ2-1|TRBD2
CASSFRTSGDGSEQFF
TGCGCCAGCAGCTTTCGGACTAGCGGGGATGGTAGTGAGCAGTTCTTC
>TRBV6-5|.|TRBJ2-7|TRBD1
CASSPGQVIYEQYF
TGTGCCAGCAGCCCCGGACAGGTGATCTACGAGCAGTACTTC
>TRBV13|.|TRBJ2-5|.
CASSANGPQYF
TGTGCCAGCAGCGCCAATGGCCCCCAGTACTTC
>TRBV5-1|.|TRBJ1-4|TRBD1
CASREGQGVYNEKLFF
TGCGCCAGCAGAGAGGGACAGGGGGTGTATAATGAAAAACTGTTTTTT
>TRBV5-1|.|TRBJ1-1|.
CASRPQGGGTEAFF
TGCGCCAGCAGACCTCAGGGAGGCGGGACTGAAGCTTTCTTT
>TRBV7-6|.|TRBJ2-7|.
CASSFSRFNEQYF
TGTGCCAGCAGCTTCTCGAGGTTCAACGAGCAGTACTTC
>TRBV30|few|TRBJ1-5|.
CAWSVLGNQPQHF
TGTGCCTGGAGTGTACTAGGCAATCAGCCCCAGCATTTT
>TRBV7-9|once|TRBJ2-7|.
CASSLPDGISPLHEQYF
TGTGCCAGCAGCTTACCGGACGGGATATCACCGCTCCACGAGCAGTACTTC
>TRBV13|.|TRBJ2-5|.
CASSGAQETQYF
TGTGCCAGCAGCGGGGCCCAAGAGACCCAGTACTTC
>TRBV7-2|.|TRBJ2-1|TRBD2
CASSQAAGGPNEQFF
TGTGCCAGCAGCCAGGCGGCGGGGGGGCCCAATGAGCAGTTCTTC
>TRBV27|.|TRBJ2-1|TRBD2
CASSLTSGHPYNEQFF
TGTGCCAGCAGTTTGACTAGCGGGCATCCCTACAATGAGCAGTTCTTC
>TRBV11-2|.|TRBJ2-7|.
CASSLVGDNSYEQYF
TGTGCCAGCAGCTTAGTTGGGGACAACTCCTACGAGCAGTACTTC
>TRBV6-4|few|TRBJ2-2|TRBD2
CASSRTAGGNTGELFF
TGTGCCAGCAGTCGCACAGCGGGGGGGAACACCGGGGAGCTGTTTTTT
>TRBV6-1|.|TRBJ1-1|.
CASSVTVMNTEAFF
TGTGCCAGCAGTGTGACAGTCATGAACACTGAAGCTTTCTTT
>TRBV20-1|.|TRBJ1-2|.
CSTNRDIAYTF
TGCAGTACCAACCGGGACATAGCCTACACCTTC
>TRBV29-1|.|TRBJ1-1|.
CSVEHRAGVDTEAFF
TGCAGCGTTGAACACAGGGCCGGGGTTGACACTGAAGCTTTCTTT
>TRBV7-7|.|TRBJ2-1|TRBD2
CASTKTSSGWGPNNNEQFF
TGTGCCAGCACCAAGACCTCTAGCGGGTGGGGTCCTAATAACAATGAGCAGTTCTTC
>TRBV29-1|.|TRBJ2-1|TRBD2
CSVVLKGPLAGVGEQFF
TGCAGCGTTGTCTTAAAGGGCCCACTAGCGGGGGTTGGTGAGCAGTTCTTC
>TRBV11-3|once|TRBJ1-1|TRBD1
CASSLVTGGPTEAFF
TGTGCCAGCAGCTTAGTGACAGGGGGGCCCACTGAAGCTTTCTTT
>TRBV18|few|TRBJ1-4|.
CASSYSEKLFF
TGTGCCAGCTCGTACAGTGAAAAACTGTTTTTT
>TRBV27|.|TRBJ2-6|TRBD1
CASRFDRALFSGANVLTF
TGTGCCAGCAGATTTGACAGGGCCCTTTTCTCTGGGGCCAACGTCCTGACTTTC
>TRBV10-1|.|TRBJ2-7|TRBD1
CASSAGGGYEQYF
TGCGCCAGCAGCGCAGGGGGCGGCTACGAGCAGTACTTC
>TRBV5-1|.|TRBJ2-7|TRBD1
CASSLETGSSYEQYF
TGCGCCAGCAGCTTGGAGACAGGGAGCTCCTACGAGCAGTACTTC
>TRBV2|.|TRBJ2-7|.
CASSDLQSYEQYF
TGTGCCAGCAGTGACCTTCAGTCCTACGAGCAGTACTTC
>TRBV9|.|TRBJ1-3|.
CASSERGLLSGNTIYF
TGTGCCAGCAGCGAACGAGGACTGCTCTCTGGAAACACCATATATTTT
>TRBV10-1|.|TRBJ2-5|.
CASSGGEVQETQYF
TGCGCCAGCAGTGGGGGCGAAGTTCAAGAGACCCAGTACTTC
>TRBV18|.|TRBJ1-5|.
CASSNSDNQPQHF
TGTGCCAGCTCAAACAGTGACAATCAGCCCCAGCATTTT
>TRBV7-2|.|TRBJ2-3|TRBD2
CASSLALAGADTQYF
TGTGCCAGCAGCTTAGCGCTAGCGGGGGCAGATACGCAGTATTTT
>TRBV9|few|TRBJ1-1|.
CASSGQPGTEAFF
TGTGCCAGCAGCGGCCAGCCGGGGACTGAAGCTTTCTTT
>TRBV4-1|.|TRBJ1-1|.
CASSQGATEAFF
TGCGCCAGCAGCCAAGGCGCGACTGAAGCTTTCTTT
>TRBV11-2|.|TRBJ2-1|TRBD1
CASSWDRGYNEQFF
TGTGCCAGCAGCTGGGACAGGGGATACAATGAGCAGTTCTTC
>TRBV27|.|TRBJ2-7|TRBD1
CASAFTGTGVAEQYF
TGTGCCAGTGCATTCACCGGGACAGGGGTAGCCGAGCAGTACTTC
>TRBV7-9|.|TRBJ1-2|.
CASSDAGVNNYGYTF
TGTGCCAGCAGCGACGCAGGCGTCAATAACTATGGCTACACCTTC
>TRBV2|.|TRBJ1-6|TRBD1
CASTRDSFNSPLHF
TGTGCCAGCACCAGGGACAGTTTTAATTCACCCCTCCACTTT
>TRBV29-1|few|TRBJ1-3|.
CSVGGGGSSGNTIYF
TGCAGCGTTGGAGGAGGAGGGAGCTCTGGAAACACCATATATTTT
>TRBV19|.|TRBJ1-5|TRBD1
CASRSGQGGILVDQPQHF
TGTGCCAGTCGTTCGGGACAGGGCGGTATATTGGTGGATCAGCCCCAGCATTTT
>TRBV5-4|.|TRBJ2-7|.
CASSLDPGYSYEQYF
TGTGCCAGCAGCTTGGATCCAGGATACTCCTACGAGCAGTACTTC
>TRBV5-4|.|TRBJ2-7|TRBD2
CASSSTGGHEQYF
TGTGCCAGCAGCTCGACGGGGGGGCACGAGCAGTACTTC
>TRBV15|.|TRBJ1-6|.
CATRKRGSYNSPLHF
TGTGCCACCCGCAAACGGGGTTCCTATAATTCACCCCTCCACTTT
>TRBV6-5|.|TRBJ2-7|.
CASSPGFGGYEQYF
TGTGCCAGCAGCCCGGGTTTCGGGGGCTACGAGCAGTACTTC
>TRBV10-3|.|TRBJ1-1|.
CAISDHGVNTEAFF
TGTGCCATCAGTGATCACGGGGTCAACACTGAAGCTTTCTTT
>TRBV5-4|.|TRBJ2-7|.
CASGAGPYEQYF
TGTGCCAGCGGGGCGGGGCCCTACGAGCAGTACTTC
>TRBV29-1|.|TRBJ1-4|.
CSATVFGEKLFF
TGCAGCGCAACAGTGTTTGGTGAAAAACTGTTTTTT
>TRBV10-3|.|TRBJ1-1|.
CATGTDNTEAFF
TGTGCCACGGGGACTGACAACACTGAAGCTTTCTTT
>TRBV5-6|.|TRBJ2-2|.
CASSLSGELFF
TGTGCCAGCAGTCTATCGGGGGAGCTGTTTTTT
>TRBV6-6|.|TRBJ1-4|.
CASSGLEGSREKLFF
TGTGCCAGCTCTGGACTGGAGGGGTCTAGGGAAAAACTGTTTTTT